These 12 T cell receptor beta chains originate from one sample sequenced in a study of blood T cell repertoires in COVID-19. Sequencing used immunoSEQ multiplex PCR; TCRdb keeps in-frame clones, though not all of them. Among about 250,000 clones listed, 65% to 85% were seen once. Sequenced sample: peripheral blood. The receptors were gathered from a woman aged 40 to 50 with active or convalescent COVID-19.

The CDR3 loop is CASTLASGNTIYF. The DNA of the CDR3 is TGTGCCAGCACCCTGGCCTCTGGAAACACCATATATTTT. The gene calls are TRBV28 and TRBJ1-3; D is unresolved. The CDR3 runs 13 residues. Germline CDR1 and CDR2: MDHEN and SYDVKM. V lost 7 bases and J lost 0, with 7 bases in between.

The rearrangement uses TRBV9 and TRBJ2-7, with 10 bases matching TRBD1. After removal of 4 bases from V and 2 bases from J, the junction contained 3 bases not matched to a gene. The CDR3 is 14 amino acids. Per germline, CDR1 SGDLS and CDR2 YYNGEE. CDR3 sequence reads: CASSLGQGTYEQYF. As DNA, the CDR3 is TGTGCCAGCAGCTTGGGACAGGGGACCTACGAGCAGTACTTC.

A remark on this clone: One end of the junction fails to match germline, which may point to a read error. This chain links TRBV24-1 with TRBJ1-6; no reliable D call. The CDR3 has 14 residues. Germline V gene sequence: CDR1 KGHDR, CDR2 SFDVKD. The CDR3 DNA is TGTGCCACAAGTGAATCGAGGGATTATTCACCCCTCCACTTT. It encodes CATSESRDYSPLHF.

The chain combines TRBV19 with TRBJ1-5; tentative D call: TRBD1 (6 bases). CDR3 length: 17 residues. Germline-derived CDR1 and CDR2 are LNHDA and SQIVND (reference sequence). V lost 1 base to trimming and J lost 6 bases, with 19 bases between them. The CDR3 DNA follows: TGTGCCAGTAGTATAGGGGGGGGCAGACTTTCAGGTCAGCCCCAGCATTTT. This translates into CASSIGGGRLSGQPQHF.

This rearrangement joins TRBV20-1 to TRBJ2-7; D is uncertain. V lost 3 bases and J 0 bases, leaving 9 bases between the germline ends. The CDR3 consists of 13 residues. CDR1 DFQATT and CDR2 SNEGSKA come from the germline V gene (reference sequence). CDR3 DNA sequence: TGCAGTGCTAGTTTCAAGAGCTCCTACGAGCAGTACTTC. Its translation is CSASFKSSYEQYF.

The rearrangement joins TRBV3-1 (or the pseudogene TRBV3-2) to TRBJ2-7, with D perhaps matching TRBD1 (6 bases). The germline gives CDR1 LGHDT, CDR2 YNNKEL (reference sequence). V lost 1 base, J lost 6 bases, and 19 bases lay in between. The CDR3 is 16 residues long. This chain's CDR3 is CASSQGGRGTLGEQYF. DNA of the CDR3: TGTGCCAGCAGCCAAGGGGGCAGGGGAACCCTGGGCGAGCAGTACTTC.

The table lists this clone with a count of one. The chain couples TRBV18 to TRBJ1-1, with D perhaps matching TRBD1 (6 bases). This CDR3 has 13 residues. Germline CDR1 and CDR2: KGHSH and LQKENI. The V gene lost 5 bases and the J gene lost 1 base, with 8 bases spanning the gap. The CDR3 bases are TGTGCCAGCTCAATGGACAGGAACACTGAAGCTTTCTTT. Its protein product is CASSMDRNTEAFF.

This clone occurred a few times. The chain combines TRBV28 with TRBJ1-5, with 9 bases identical to TRBD1. V shed 8 bases and J 4 bases; nucleotides not matched to a gene: 0. The CDR3 runs to 12 residues. Per the germline V gene, CDR1 is MDHEN and CDR2 is SYDVKM. The CDR3 loop is CASGTGNQPQHF. Written as DNA, the CDR3 is TGTGCCAGCGGGACAGGGAATCAGCCCCAGCATTTT.

This chain joins TRBV18 and TRBJ2-5, with D hard to call. This CDR3 spans 12 amino acids. Germline CDR1 reads KGHSH; CDR2 reads LQKENI. Trimming cost V 3 bases and J 5 bases, with 7 bases left between them. For the CDR3, the DNA is TGTGCCAGCTCACCCCTTCCGGAGACCCAGTACTTC. Protein: CASSPLPETQYF.

The chain has TRBV27 and TRBJ2-3, with TRBD2 matching over 8 bases. V was pared by 4 bases and J by 3 bases, with 3 bases of the junction left unmatched. The CDR3 has 14 residues. Per the germline V gene, CDR1 is MNHEY and CDR2 is SMNVEV (reference sequence). The CDR3 region has the DNA TGTGCCAGCAGTTCTCAGCGGGAGACAGATACGCAGTATTTT. It specifies CASSSQRETDTQYF.

J is TRBJ1-1 and V is TRBV3-1 (or the pseudogene TRBV3-2); D gene ambiguous. The CDR3 is 14 residues long. Germline CDR1 reads LGHDT; CDR2 reads YNNKEL (reference sequence). V was trimmed by 0 bases and J by 1 base, leaving 6 bases between them. The CDR3 region is CASSQDTGNTEAFF. The CDR3 DNA sequence: TGTGCCAGCAGCCAAGATACCGGGAACACTGAAGCTTTCTTT.

This chain joins TRBV7-9 and TRBJ1-4; 7 bases are shared with TRBD1. The CDR3 extends over 15 amino acids. Trimming took 5 bases from V and 5 from J; bases not matched to a gene: 8. Germline lookup yields CDR1 SEHNR and CDR2 FQNEAQ (reference sequence). CDR3 DNA: TGTGCCAGCAGCCGTACCGGGACAGCAAATGAAAAACTGTTTTTT. Translating gives CASSRTGTANEKLFF.